This T cell receptor beta chain is from a study of T cell responses to AZD1222 COVID-19 vaccine. On this clone: Its matching antigen is unknown.

The germline gives CDR1 MDHEN, CDR2 SYDVKM. The CDR3 has 15 amino acids. V lost 1 base to trimming and J lost 5 bases, with 15 bases between them. Generated by immunoSEQ multiplex PCR, the TCRdb table keeps only in-frame clones and is missing some. The profile shows approximately 150,000 clones, 86% of them singletons. Broader study findings: Donors were largely white British and mainly female; clonal diversity was possibly underestimated.

Sequencing was performed on peripheral blood, taken 28 days after the second AZD1222 dose. The chain joins TRBV28 to TRBJ2-7; D is possibly TRBD1 or TRBD2 (6 bases each). The receptor comes from an adult who received the AZD1222 COVID-19 vaccine. The CDR3 DNA reads as TGTGCCAGCAGTTTATTCGTCCGGGGGCGTAACGAGCAGTACTTC. Translated: CASSLFVRGRNEQYF.